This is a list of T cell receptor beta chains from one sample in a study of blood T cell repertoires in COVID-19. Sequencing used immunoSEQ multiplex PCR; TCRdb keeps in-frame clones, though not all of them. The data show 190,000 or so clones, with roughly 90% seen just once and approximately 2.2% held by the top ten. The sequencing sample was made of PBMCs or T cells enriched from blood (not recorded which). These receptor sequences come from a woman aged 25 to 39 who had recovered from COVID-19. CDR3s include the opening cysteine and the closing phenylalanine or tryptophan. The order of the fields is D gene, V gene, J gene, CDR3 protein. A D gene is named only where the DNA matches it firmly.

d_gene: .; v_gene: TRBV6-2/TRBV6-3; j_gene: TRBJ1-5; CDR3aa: CASSYGESDQPQHF
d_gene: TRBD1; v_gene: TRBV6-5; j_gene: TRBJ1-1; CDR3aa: CASGRQGGYTEAFF
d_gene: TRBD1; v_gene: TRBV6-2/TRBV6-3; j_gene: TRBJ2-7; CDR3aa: CASSYPGTGYYEQYF
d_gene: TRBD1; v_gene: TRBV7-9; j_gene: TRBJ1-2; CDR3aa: CASSSTTTGSHGYTF
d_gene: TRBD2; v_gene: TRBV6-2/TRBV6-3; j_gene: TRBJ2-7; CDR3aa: CASSLLAGGGEQYF
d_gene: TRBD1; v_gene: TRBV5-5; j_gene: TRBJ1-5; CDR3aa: CASSLIFLQGGNQPQHF
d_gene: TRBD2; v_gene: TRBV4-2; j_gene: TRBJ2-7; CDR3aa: CASSPPGRTYYEQYF
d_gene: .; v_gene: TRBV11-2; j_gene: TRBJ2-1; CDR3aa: CASSYHGGNEQFF
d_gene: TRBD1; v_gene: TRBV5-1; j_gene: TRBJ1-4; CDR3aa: CASSPGQGGEKLFF
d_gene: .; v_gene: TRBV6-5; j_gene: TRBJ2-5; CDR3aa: CASTAMGRETQYF
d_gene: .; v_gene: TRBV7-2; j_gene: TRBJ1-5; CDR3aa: CASNSVLNQPQHF
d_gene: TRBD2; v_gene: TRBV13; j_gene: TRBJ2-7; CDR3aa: CASSSASGGPYEQYF
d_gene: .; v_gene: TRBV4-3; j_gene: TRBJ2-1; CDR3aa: CASSQDLIAAAEQFF
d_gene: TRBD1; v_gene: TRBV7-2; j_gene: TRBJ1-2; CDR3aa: CASSPQQGAIVYGYTF
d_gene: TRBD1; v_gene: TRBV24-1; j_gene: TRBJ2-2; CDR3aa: CATTGGADTGELFF
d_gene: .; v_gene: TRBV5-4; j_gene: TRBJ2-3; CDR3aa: CASSLGGGGHGDTQYF
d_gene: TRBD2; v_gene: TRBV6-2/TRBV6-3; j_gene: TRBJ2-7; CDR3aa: CASSPPPGLARYEQYF
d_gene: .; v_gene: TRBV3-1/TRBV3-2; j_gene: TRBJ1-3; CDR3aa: CASSQDSKSGNTIYF
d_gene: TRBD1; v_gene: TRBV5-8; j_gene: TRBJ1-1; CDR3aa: CASRDRKSYTEAFF
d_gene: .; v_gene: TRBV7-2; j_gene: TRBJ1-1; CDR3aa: CASSFGHRRAFF
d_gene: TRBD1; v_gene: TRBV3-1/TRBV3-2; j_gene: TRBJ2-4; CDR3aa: CASSQGQGKNIQYF
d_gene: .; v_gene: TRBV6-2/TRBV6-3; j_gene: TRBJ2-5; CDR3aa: CASSFPTVIYELSRSETQYF
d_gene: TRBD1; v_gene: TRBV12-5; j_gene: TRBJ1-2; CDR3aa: CASDSPTGHGYTF
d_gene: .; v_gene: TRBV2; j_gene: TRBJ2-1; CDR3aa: CASSGARGGRGQDEQFF
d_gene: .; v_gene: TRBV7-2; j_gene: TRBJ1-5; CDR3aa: CASSLTQNQPQHF
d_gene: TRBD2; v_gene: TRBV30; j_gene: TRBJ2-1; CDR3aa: CAWSVAGFGAYEQFF
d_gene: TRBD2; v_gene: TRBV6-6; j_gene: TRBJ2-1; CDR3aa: CASSRTSGYNEQFF
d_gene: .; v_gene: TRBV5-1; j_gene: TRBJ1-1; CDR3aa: CASTPSGRQGRGDTEAFF
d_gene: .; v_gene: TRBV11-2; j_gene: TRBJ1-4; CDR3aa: CASSLDSAGVEKLFF
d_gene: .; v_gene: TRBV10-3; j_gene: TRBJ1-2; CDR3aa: CAITGQDYGYTF
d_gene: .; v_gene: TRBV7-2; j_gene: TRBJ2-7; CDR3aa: CASSPPGRVYEQYF
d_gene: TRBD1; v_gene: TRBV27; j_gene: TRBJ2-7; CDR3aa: CASRRTGGFYEQYF